This note documents a single TCR beta chain sequence. This sample was included in a study of blood T cell repertoires in COVID-19. CDR1 is KGHSH and CDR2 is LQKENI in the germline V gene. The CDR3 consists of 14 residues. Unmatched junction bases numbered 3, after V lost 2 bases and J lost 2 bases. Produced via immunoSEQ multiplex PCR; TCRdb's table is partial and in-frame only. The sample consists of about 300,000 clones, approximately 90% of them appearing once. V gene TRBV18 combines with J gene TRBJ2-7; 7 nucleotides line up with TRBD1. This receptor was obtained from a woman in her 30s who had recovered from COVID-19. The sequenced material came from peripheral blood. CDR3 sequence reads: CASSPWGQTYEQYF. The CDR3 DNA sequence: TGTGCCAGCTCACCATGGGGACAGACCTACGAGCAGTACTTC.